One sample yielded the 30 T cell receptor beta chains listed below, sequenced in a study of blood T cell repertoires in COVID-19. Produced via immunoSEQ multiplex PCR; TCRdb's table is partial and in-frame only. Here the sample spans roughly 100,000 clones, more than 80% being singletons. The sample was peripheral blood. These TCRs come from a woman over 75 with acute or convalescent COVID-19.

The chain uses TRBV5-1 and TRBJ2-1; tentative D call: TRBD1 (5 bases). Trimming took off 0 bases at V and 5 bases at J, with 12 bases between the two ends. Looked up from germline, CDR1 is SGHRS and CDR2 is YFSETQ. The CDR3 extends over 15 amino acids. CDR3 sequence: CASSLDRSSHNEQFF. The CDR3 coding sequence is TGCGCCAGCAGCTTGGACAGGTCTTCACACAATGAGCAGTTCTTC.

The gene calls are TRBV19 and TRBJ1-6, with TRBD1 matching over 7 bases. The germline V gene has CDR1 LNHDA and CDR2 SQIVND (reference sequence). The J segment lost 14 bases and the V segment lost 5 bases, leaving 15 bases of the junction unmatched. The CDR3 has 15 residues. CDR3 DNA: TGTGCCAGTAGTCCTAGGGGACAGCCTCCATGGACCCTCCACTTT. Translation: CASSPRGQPPWTLHF.

To note about this clone: One junction end does not reproduce the germline sequence, and a read error may be involved. The chain recombines TRBV5-4 with TRBJ2-7, with 9 bases matching TRBD1. The CDR3 loop spans 15 amino acids. The germline CDR1 and CDR2 sequences are SGHNT and YYREEE (reference sequence). The CDR3 nucleotides read TGTGCCAGCAGTTTGGCCCGACAGGGGGAGAACGAGCAGTACTTC. Protein: CASSLARQGENEQYF. Full variable domain (rest looked up from reference TRBV5-4 and TRBJ2-7): ETGVTQSPTHLIKTRGQQVTLRCSSQSGHNTVSWYQQALGQGPQFIFQYYREEENGRGNFPPRFSGLQFPNYSSELNVNALELDDSALYLCASSLARQGENEQYFGPGTRLTVT.

This chain uses TRBV11-2 with TRBJ1-1, with TRBD1 identical over 7 bases. Trimming removed 5 bases from V and 4 bases from J; junction bases left unmatched: 10. The germline V gene has CDR1 SGHAT and CDR2 FQNNGV. CDR3 length: 15 amino acids. The CDR3 DNA sequence: TGTGCCAGCAGCAAATACAGGGGATTACGCACTGAAGCTTTCTTT. It translates to CASSKYRGLRTEAFF.

The rearrangement links TRBV28 to TRBJ1-1, with 8 nucleotides matching TRBD1. V lost 2 bases to trimming and J lost 0 bases; unmatched junction nucleotides: 11. This CDR3 comprises 18 residues. CDR1 is MDHEN, CDR2 SYDVKM, per germline. Here the CDR3 DNA reads TGTGCCAGCAGTTTACCTACAGGGGGGGCAGGATTGAACACTGAAGCTTTCTTT. Protein sequence: CASSLPTGGAGLNTEAFF.

The rearrangement uses TRBV19 and TRBJ1-1, with 8 nucleotides matching TRBD1. From germline, CDR1 is LNHDA and CDR2 SQIVND (reference sequence). J lost 1 base, V lost 9 bases, and 1 base had no gene match. The CDR3 totals 12 residues. Written as DNA, the CDR3 is TGTGCCAGCGGACAGGGGAACACTGAAGCTTTCTTT. Translated: CASGQGNTEAFF.

This rearrangement joins TRBV13 to TRBJ1-2; TRBD1 might be the D (6 bases). The V and J ends lost 3 bases and 9 bases respectively, with 11 bases between them. Per the germline V gene, CDR1 is PRHDT and CDR2 is FYEKMQ (reference sequence). This CDR3 spans 12 amino acids. The CDR3 here is CASSLGGHRYTF. In DNA form, the CDR3 reads TGTGCCAGCAGCTTGGGGGGGCATCGCTACACCTTC.

The chain uses TRBV9 and TRBJ2-5; 8 bases are a match to TRBD2. Germline loops: CDR1 SGDLS, CDR2 YYNGEE. V lost 2 bases to trimming and J lost 3 bases; unmatched junction nucleotides: 6. The CDR3 runs to 15 residues. The CDR3 nucleotides are TGTGCCAGCAGCGTTACGGACGGGGGGGAAGAGACCCAGTACTTC. It codes for CASSVTDGGEETQYF.

The chain uses TRBV7-9 and TRBJ2-7; the D gene is possibly TRBD2 (6 bases). The CDR3 length is 14 residues. Trimming removed 5 bases at V and 3 bases at J, with 14 bases between. Per the germline V gene, CDR1 is SEHNR and CDR2 is FQNEAQ (reference sequence). The CDR3 coding sequence is TGTGCCAGCAGCCTGACGGGACTTCTCTACGAGCAGTACTTC. Its translation: CASSLTGLLYEQYF.

The chain couples TRBV30 to TRBJ2-3; TRBD2 agrees at 8 bases. The V gene's germline CDR1 is GTSNPN and CDR2 SVGIG (reference sequence). CDR3 size: 15 residues. Trimming took 0 bases from V and 5 from J; bases not matched to a gene: 7. CDR3 sequence: CAWSVPSGGEDTQYF. The CDR3 nucleotides are TGTGCCTGGAGTGTACCAAGCGGGGGAGAAGATACGCAGTATTTT.

V usage is TRBV11-2 and J usage is TRBJ2-3; 9 bases match TRBD2. V gave up 4 bases and J gave up 2 bases; unmatched junction bases: 7. The CDR3 runs 16 residues. The V gene's germline CDR1 is SGHAT and CDR2 FQNNGV. CDR3 nucleotides: TGTGCCAGCAGCTACGGACTAGCGAGCCACACAGATACGCAGTATTTT. This gives the protein CASSYGLASHTDTQYF.

V gene TRBV7-9 combines with J gene TRBJ1-2; D is undetermined. The CDR3 contains 14 residues. V lost 0 bases and J lost 3, with 8 bases in between. The germline V gene encodes CDR1 SEHNR and CDR2 FQNEAQ (reference sequence). The CDR3 protein is CASSLAGADYGYTF. For the CDR3, the DNA is TGTGCCAGCAGCTTAGCGGGCGCAGACTATGGCTACACCTTC.

On this clone itself: The DNA is left out, because the CDR3 cannot be placed on it with certainty; the CDR3 is given as TCRdb lists it. The J gene is TRBJ2-1, the V gene TRBV7-8; TRBD1 reflects the table's D call only, with no check against the DNA. Germline assignment: CDR1 SGHVS and CDR2 FQNEAQ. Ends included, the CDR3 has 13 residues. CDR3 loop: CASSLVAQGILFF.

V usage is TRBV6-5 and J usage is TRBJ2-3; 8 bases are shared with TRBD2. The V gene end was trimmed by 7 bases and the J gene end by 3 bases; junction bases not matched to a gene: 6. The CDR3 is 14 amino acids. Germline CDR1 MNHEY, CDR2 SVGAGI. CDR3 loop: CASNQRGLTDTQYF. DNA for the CDR3: TGTGCCAGCAACCAGCGGGGGTTGACAGATACGCAGTATTTT.

The J gene is TRBJ1-3, the V gene TRBV5-6; no clear D gene. Trimming removed 3 bases at V and 4 bases at J, with 11 bases between. The CDR3 contains 14 residues. Germline loops: CDR1 SGHDT, CDR2 YYEEEE. For the CDR3, the DNA is TGTGCCAGCAGCTCCCCCTTGTTCGGAAACACCATATATTTT. Translated, it gives CASSSPLFGNTIYF.

The V gene is TRBV5-6, the J gene TRBJ2-3; 7 bases match TRBD1. From germline, CDR1 is SGHDT and CDR2 YYEEEE. The V segment lost 2 bases and the J segment 2 bases; nucleotides outside the gene matches: 2. The CDR3 is 14 amino acids. As DNA, the CDR3 is TGTGCCAGCAGCTTTGGGACAGACACAGATACGCAGTATTTT. Translating it yields CASSFGTDTDTQYF.

The chain couples TRBV19 to TRBJ1-2, with D tentatively TRBD1 (5 bases). V gave up 5 bases and J gave up 8 bases, with 15 bases separating them. CDR1 and CDR2 from the germline V gene are LNHDA and SQIVND (reference sequence). This CDR3 comprises 13 residues. As DNA, the CDR3 is TGTGCCAGTAGTTCTGGTTGGGGGGACGGCTACACCTTC. Amino acid sequence: CASSSGWGDGYTF.

J is TRBJ2-1 and V is TRBV19, with D perhaps matching TRBD2 (6 bases). The CDR3 spans 16 residues. V was pared by 0 bases and J by 4 bases, with 13 bases between. Germline CDR1 is LNHDA and CDR2 is SQIVND (reference sequence). CDR3 in DNA: TGTGCCAGTAGTATAGAGGTGGCGGGGTATTACAATGAGCAGTTCTTC. Translated, it gives CASSIEVAGYYNEQFF. The complete variable domain, with remaining parts taken from reference TRBV19 and TRBJ2-1, reads DGGITQSPKYLFRKEGQNVTLSCEQNLNHDAMYWYRQDPGQGLRLIYYSQIVNDFQKGDIAEGYSVSREKKESFPLTVTSAQKNPTAFYLCASSIEVAGYYNEQFFGPGTRLTVL.

V and J are TRBV19 and TRBJ2-2; a weak D match, TRBD1 (6 bases). Trimming cost V 3 bases and J 1 base, with 12 bases left between them. The CDR3 extends over 16 amino acids. Germline lookup yields CDR1 LNHDA and CDR2 SQIVND (reference sequence). CDR3 protein: CASSISRGWNTGELFF. CDR3 bases: TGTGCCAGTAGTATTAGCAGGGGCTGGAACACCGGGGAGCTGTTTTTT.

V gene TRBV27 combines with J gene TRBJ2-1; the match to TRBD1 covers 7 bases. Looked up from germline, CDR1 is MNHEY and CDR2 is SMNVEV (reference sequence). V was clipped by 5 bases and J by 4 bases; unmatched bases: 8. This CDR3 comprises 15 residues. Here the CDR3 DNA reads TGTGCCAGCAGTCTAGACAGGGCGGAATACAATGAGCAGTTCTTC. As protein: CASSLDRAEYNEQFF.

V gene TRBV18 combines with J gene TRBJ1-6, with D uncertain. The CDR3 extends over 15 amino acids. The V end was cut by 0 bases, the J end by 0 bases, with 3 bases between. Looked up from germline, CDR1 is KGHSH and CDR2 is LQKENI. The CDR3 DNA sequence: TGTGCCAGCTCACCACCCAGCTCCTATAATTCACCCCTCCACTTT. Its translation is CASSPPSSYNSPLHF.

This rearrangement joins TRBV7-9 to TRBJ1-4; D is uncertain. V was cut by 6 bases and J by 4 bases, with 9 bases left in between. The CDR3 is made up of 13 amino acids. Germline-derived CDR1 and CDR2 are SEHNR and FQNEAQ (reference sequence). The CDR3 loop reads CASRLDLNEKLFF. CDR3 coding DNA: TGTGCCAGCAGGCTAGACCTTAATGAAAAACTGTTTTTT.

This chain uses TRBV19 with TRBJ2-3, with TRBD1 matching 8 bases. CDR3 length equals 15 residues. Germline V lookup: CDR1 LNHDA, CDR2 SQIVND (reference sequence). J lost 1 base, V lost 2 bases, and 2 bases had no gene match. This CDR3 is CASSIKTGGTDTQYF. The CDR3 DNA reads as TGTGCCAGTAGTATAAAGACAGGGGGCACAGATACGCAGTATTTT. Full variable domain (remainder filled in from reference TRBV19 and TRBJ2-3): DGGITQSPKYLFRKEGQNVTLSCEQNLNHDAMYWYRQDPGQGLRLIYYSQIVNDFQKGDIAEGYSVSREKKESFPLTVTSAQKNPTAFYLCASSIKTGGTDTQYFGPGTRLTVL.

The rearrangement joins TRBV18 to TRBJ1-1, with 12 bases that match TRBD1. There are 18 residues in the CDR3. The V gene's germline CDR1 is KGHSH and CDR2 LQKENI. J was trimmed by 4 bases and V by 3 bases; bases with no gene match: 12. This CDR3 reads CASSPGQGAKRPSTEAFF. CDR3 in DNA: TGTGCCAGCTCACCGGGACAGGGGGCGAAACGGCCGAGCACTGAAGCTTTCTTT.

V and J are TRBV2 and TRBJ2-1; a possible D gene is TRBD2 (7 bases). The CDR3 is 15 amino acids. Germline loops: CDR1 SNHLY, CDR2 FYNNEI. Trimming stripped 7 bases from V and 2 bases from J, with 15 bases between. The CDR3 DNA reads as TGTGCCAGCAAACGGGGGGCGAACACCTACAATGAGCAGTTCTTC. It specifies CASKRGANTYNEQFF.

The rearrangement uses TRBV11-2 and TRBJ2-7; 10 bases fit TRBD1. The germline CDR1 and CDR2 sequences are SGHAT and FQNNGV. V shed 1 base and J 7 bases; nucleotides not matched to a gene: 7. This CDR3 contains 15 residues. Here the CDR3 reads CASSLGTGGSKEQYF. DNA of the CDR3: TGTGCCAGCAGCTTAGGGACAGGGGGATCCAAAGAGCAGTACTTC.

The V and J genes are TRBV5-4 and TRBJ1-6; 8 nucleotides agree with TRBD1. CDR1 and CDR2 from the germline V gene are SGHNT and YYREEE (reference sequence). This CDR3 has 16 amino acids. Germline trimming cut 4 bases from V and 5 bases from J; bases unmatched to any gene: 8. CDR3 DNA: TGTGCCAGCAGCCACCGAGGACAGGGCGATAATTCACCCCTCCACTTT. Translation gives CASSHRGQGDNSPLHF. Full variable domain (remainder filled in from reference TRBV5-4 and TRBJ1-6): ETGVTQSPTHLIKTRGQQVTLRCSSQSGHNTVSWYQQALGQGPQFIFQYYREEENGRGNFPPRFSGLQFPNYSSELNVNALELDDSALYLCASSHRGQGDNSPLHFGNGTRLTVT.

This clone was found a few times. V and J are TRBV5-1 and TRBJ2-7; 8 positions agree with TRBD1. Germline values: CDR1 SGHRS, CDR2 YFSETQ. Trimming removed 3 bases from V and 3 bases from J; junction bases left unmatched: 2. The CDR3 contains 13 residues. In nucleotides, the CDR3 is TGCGCCAGCAGCTCAGGGGGCAGCTACGAGCAGTACTTC. Its protein product is CASSSGGSYEQYF.

The V call is TRBV6-5, the J call TRBJ2-2; a weak D match, TRBD1 (6 bases). The V and J ends lost 2 bases and 3 bases respectively, with 7 bases between them. The CDR3 length is 14 residues. Germline CDR1 and CDR2: MNHEY and SVGAGI. The CDR3 nucleotides are TGTGCCAGCAGTTACAGGGGGTACACCGGGGAGCTGTTTTTT. Its protein is CASSYRGYTGELFF.

This clone was recorded once. The chain uses TRBV11-2 and TRBJ1-1; D gene uncertain. Germline values: CDR1 SGHAT, CDR2 FQNNGV. CDR3 length: 13 amino acids. Trimming removed 5 bases from V and 3 bases from J, with 10 bases in between. CDR3 amino acids: CASSGGRYTEAFF. The CDR3 nucleotides read TGTGCCAGCAGCGGAGGACGGTACACTGAAGCTTTCTTT.